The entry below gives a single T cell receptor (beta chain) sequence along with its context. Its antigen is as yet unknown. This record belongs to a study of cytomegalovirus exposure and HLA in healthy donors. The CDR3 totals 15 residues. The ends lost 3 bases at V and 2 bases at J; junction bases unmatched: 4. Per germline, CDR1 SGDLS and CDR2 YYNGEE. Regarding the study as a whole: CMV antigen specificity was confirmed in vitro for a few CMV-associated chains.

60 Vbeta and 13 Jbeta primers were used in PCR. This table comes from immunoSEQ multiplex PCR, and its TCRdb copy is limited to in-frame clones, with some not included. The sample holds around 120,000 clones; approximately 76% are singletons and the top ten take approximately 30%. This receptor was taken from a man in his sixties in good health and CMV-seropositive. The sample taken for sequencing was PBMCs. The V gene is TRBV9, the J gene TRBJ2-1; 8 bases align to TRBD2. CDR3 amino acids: CASSAYSGAYNEQFF. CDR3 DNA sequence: TGTGCCAGCAGCGCGTATAGCGGGGCCTACAATGAGCAGTTCTTC. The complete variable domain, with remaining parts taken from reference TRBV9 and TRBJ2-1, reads DSGVTQTPKHLITATGQRVTLRCSPRSGDLSVYWYQQSLDQGLQFLIQYYNGEERAKGNILERFSAQQFPDLHSELNLSSLELGDSALYFCASSAYSGAYNEQFFGPGTRLTVL.